These 28 T cell receptor beta chains came from one sample sequenced in a study of cytomegalovirus exposure and HLA in healthy donors. PCR was performed using 60 Vbeta and 13 Jbeta primers. Libraries were prepared by immunoSEQ multiplex PCR; TCRdb keeps only in-frame clonotypes and omits some of them. Of about 160,000 clones listed, 70% to 80% were seen once; the top ten hold around 1.9%. The specimen sequenced was PBMCs. The receptors originated from a middle-aged man in good health and CMV-seronegative.

The rearrangement links TRBV5-1 to TRBJ2-2; 7 bases match TRBD2. The CDR3 has 17 residues. Per germline, CDR1 SGHRS and CDR2 YFSETQ. The V gene end was trimmed by 4 bases and the J gene end by 6 bases; junction bases not matched to a gene: 15. CDR3 DNA sequence: TGCGCCAGCAGCATGAGGGCGGTAGCGGGTGGTTCCGGGGAGCTGTTTTTT. Protein product: CASSMRAVAGGSGELFF.

The V call is TRBV25-1, the J call TRBJ2-3; 9 bases align to TRBD1. With 5 bases clipped from V and 6 bases from J, the junction kept 12 bases outside the gene matches. This CDR3 is 16 amino acids long. From germline, CDR1 is MGHDK and CDR2 SYGVNS. The CDR3 nucleotides are TGTGCCAGCAGTCCATGGGGGACAGGGCGTGAGGATACGCAGTATTTT. This translates into CASSPWGTGREDTQYF.

This clone was found a few times. V usage is TRBV30 and J usage is TRBJ2-7; maybe TRBD1 (6 bases). Germline loops: CDR1 GTSNPN, CDR2 SVGIG (reference sequence). The CDR3 loop spans 13 amino acids. Trimming pared 3 bases from V and 4 bases from J, leaving 13 bases between. The CDR3 coding sequence is TGTGCCTGGAGAACAGGGAACCTTTACGAGCAGTACTTC. Amino acids: CAWRTGNLYEQYF.

The chain carries TRBV18 and TRBJ1-2; the D gene is possibly TRBD1 (5 bases). This CDR3 has 14 amino acids. CDR1 and CDR2 (germline): KGHSH, LQKENI. Trimming removed 0 bases from V and 5 bases from J, with 10 bases in between. This CDR3 reads CASSPPMEGYGYTF. The CDR3, as DNA: TGTGCCAGCTCACCACCAATGGAGGGGTATGGCTACACCTTC.

This clone was detected only once. This rearrangement joins TRBV28 to TRBJ2-3, with 7 bases that match TRBD2. The CDR3 sequence is 15 residues long. From germline, CDR1 is MDHEN and CDR2 SYDVKM. Trimming removed 4 bases from V and 0 bases from J; junction bases left unmatched: 4. CDR3 coding DNA: TGTGCCAGCAGTTGGGACTACCTTAGCACAGATACGCAGTATTTT. Protein product: CASSWDYLSTDTQYF.

The chain recombines TRBV27 with TRBJ2-2; D might be TRBD2 (6 bases). The CDR3 totals 16 residues. CDR1 MNHEY and CDR2 SMNVEV come from the germline V gene (reference sequence). V was shortened by 8 bases and J by 1 base, with 17 bases between the two germline ends. The CDR3 sequence is CASQGRAGLNTGELFF. The CDR3, as DNA: TGTGCCAGCCAGGGCAGGGCGGGGTTGAACACCGGGGAGCTGTTTTTT.

The rearrangement joins TRBV19 to TRBJ1-5; a weak D match, TRBD1 (6 bases). The CDR3 spans 14 residues. CDR1 LNHDA and CDR2 SQIVND come from the germline V gene (reference sequence). Trimming left V 8 bases short and J 4 bases short, with 15 bases between. Here the CDR3 reads CASFKGVGNQPQHF. Written as DNA, the CDR3 is TGTGCCAGTTTCAAGGGGGTGGGAAATCAGCCCCAGCATTTT.

This clone has just a few counts. The genes are TRBV18 and TRBJ1-3, with a tentative D call TRBD1 (5 bases). The CDR3 runs to 14 residues. Trimming stripped 3 bases from V and 5 bases from J, with 11 bases between. Germline loops: CDR1 KGHSH, CDR2 LQKENI. CDR3 in amino acids: CASSPDSSRNTIYF. CDR3 DNA sequence: TGTGCCAGCTCACCCGACAGTTCGCGAAACACCATATATTTT.

There are a few counts of this clone. The rearrangement joins TRBV19 to TRBJ2-7; 8 bases map to TRBD2. After removal of 4 bases from V and 6 bases from J, the junction contained 8 bases not matched to a gene. This CDR3 has 14 residues. Germline V gene sequence: CDR1 LNHDA, CDR2 SQIVND (reference sequence). The CDR3 DNA is TGTGCCAGTAGTACCCAGCGGGGGCTAGGCGAGCAGTACTTC. Protein product: CASSTQRGLGEQYF.

This clone was seen just once. V usage is TRBV6-5 and J usage is TRBJ2-5, with a possible D match to TRBD1 (6 bases). The assigned J gene may be wrong: the sequence end matches TRBJ2-7 better. The length of the CDR3 is 15 residues. The germline gives CDR1 MNHEY, CDR2 SVGAGI. The CDR3: CASSYKIGGVGEQYF. CDR3 nucleotides: TGTGCCAGCAGTTACAAAATAGGGGGAGTGGGCGAGCAGTACTTC.

This clone has just a few counts. The DNA for the CDR3 is TGCGCCAGCAGCTTGGACGGGAACTATGGCTACACCTTC. Protein sequence: CASSLDGNYGYTF. The chain employs TRBV5-1 and TRBJ1-2; D remains ambiguous. The CDR3 has 13 amino acids. Germline V gene data show CDR1 as SGHRS and CDR2 as YFSETQ. The V and J ends lost 0 bases and 2 bases respectively, with 5 bases between them.

The chain carries TRBV28 and TRBJ2-7; D perhaps matches TRBD1 (6 bases). V was cut by 5 bases and J by 2 bases, with 13 bases left in between. The CDR3 extends over 14 amino acids. Germline-derived CDR1 and CDR2 are MDHEN and SYDVKM. CDR3 sequence: CASSPPDSTYEQYF. CDR3 in DNA: TGTGCCAGCAGTCCCCCGGACAGTACCTACGAGCAGTACTTC.

The chain recombines TRBV27 with TRBJ2-7; no firm D call. Germline CDR1 reads MNHEY; CDR2 reads SMNVEV (reference sequence). The CDR3 has 14 residues. The V gene lost 6 bases and the J gene lost 2 bases, with 14 bases spanning the gap. The chain's CDR3 is CASRTVARPYEQYF. The CDR3 DNA follows: TGTGCCAGCAGAACAGTCGCCCGCCCCTACGAGCAGTACTTC.

The genes are TRBV11-2 and TRBJ2-1, with 8 bases lining up with TRBD2. Looked up from germline, CDR1 is SGHAT and CDR2 is FQNNGV. After removal of 5 bases from V and 3 bases from J, the junction contained 9 bases not matched to a gene. This CDR3 is 16 amino acids long. CDR3 DNA sequence: TGTGCCAGCAGCCTAAGCTTGGCGGGGGGCTACAATGAGCAGTTCTTC. Protein sequence: CASSLSLAGGYNEQFF.

The rearrangement joins TRBV5-1 to TRBJ2-1; 7 bases are a match to TRBD1. V trimming: 4 bases; J trimming: 8 bases; junction bases outside the gene matches: 15. The germline CDR1 and CDR2 sequences are SGHRS and YFSETQ. This CDR3 region has 16 residues. CDR3 in amino acids: CASSKEQGRVNDEQFF. The CDR3 DNA is TGCGCCAGCAGCAAAGAACAGGGGCGCGTTAACGATGAGCAGTTCTTC.

Note on this clone: The junction differs from germline at one of its ends, possibly a read error. The J gene is TRBJ2-6, the V gene TRBV4-3, with D perhaps matching TRBD1 (5 bases). From germline, CDR1 is LGHNA and CDR2 YSLEER. This CDR3 region has 17 residues. The CDR3 sequence: CASSQALGRSGANGLTF. The CDR3 nucleotides read TGCGCCAGCAGCCAAGCTTTAGGCCGCTCTGGGGCCAACGGCCTGACTTTC.

The V call is TRBV19, the J call TRBJ2-7, with 14 bases that match TRBD2. This CDR3 contains 19 residues. V was clipped by 5 bases and J by 0 bases; unmatched bases: 12. In germline, CDR1 is LNHDA, CDR2 SQIVND (reference sequence). The CDR3 protein is CASSPQTSGRAQSSYEQYF. The CDR3 DNA reads as TGTGCCAGTAGTCCGCAGACTAGCGGGAGGGCCCAAAGCTCCTACGAGCAGTACTTC.

The genes are TRBV19 and TRBJ2-1; 9 bases are shared with TRBD2. Germline values: CDR1 LNHDA, CDR2 SQIVND (reference sequence). V shed 4 bases and J 5 bases; nucleotides not matched to a gene: 9. The CDR3 loop spans 16 amino acids. For the CDR3, the DNA is TGTGCCAGTAGTACCCTTTCTAGCGGGAAGAACAATGAGCAGTTCTTC. Translated, it gives CASSTLSSGKNNEQFF.

There are a few counts of this clone. This chain links TRBV25-1 with TRBJ2-3, with 8 positions matching TRBD2. Germline CDR1 and CDR2: MGHDK and SYGVNS. The trim removed 3 bases at V and 0 bases at J, leaving 11 bases unmatched. CDR3 length: 18 residues. The CDR3 bases are TGTGCCAGCAGTGATTCCTCCGGGGGGGCGTATAGCACAGATACGCAGTATTTT. Translation: CASSDSSGGAYSTDTQYF. Together with reference TRBV25-1 and TRBJ2-3, the CDR3 gives the full variable domain: EADIYQTPRYLVIGTGKKITLECSQTMGHDKMYWYQQDPGMELHLIHYSYGVNSTEKGDLSSESTVSRIRTEHFPLTLESARPSHTSQYLCASSDSSGGAYSTDTQYFGPGTRLTVL.

This chain connects TRBV4-2 to TRBJ2-7; 16 bases agree with TRBD2. This CDR3 is built from 17 residues. The V segment lost 1 base and the J segment 6 bases; nucleotides outside the gene matches: 6. Germline lookup yields CDR1 LGHNA and CDR2 YNFKEQ. The CDR3 sequence is CASSQGPGLAGGGEQYF. The CDR3 DNA is TGTGCCAGCAGCCAAGGACCGGGACTAGCGGGAGGGGGCGAGCAGTACTTC.

This clone was found a few times. The rearrangement uses TRBV27 and TRBJ1-1; 10 positions agree with TRBD1. The CDR3 covers 17 residues. Germline V lookup: CDR1 MNHEY, CDR2 SMNVEV (reference sequence). Losses at the gene ends were 5 bases for V and 1 base for J; bases not matched to a gene: 10. The CDR3 region is CASSPSRQGARNTEAFF. The CDR3 region has the DNA TGTGCCAGCAGTCCCTCGCGACAGGGGGCGCGGAACACTGAAGCTTTCTTT.

The chain joins TRBV2 to TRBJ2-5; the match to TRBD2 covers 7 bases. Germline CDR1 and CDR2: SNHLY and FYNNEI. CDR3 length: 12 amino acids. CDR3 DNA sequence: TGTTCCACTAGGACTAGACGTGAGACCCAGTACTTC. The encoded protein is CSTRTRRETQYF.

The genes are TRBV19 and TRBJ2-1, with D possibly matching TRBD2 (5 bases). V was clipped by 6 bases and J by 7 bases, with 25 bases between them. The germline V gene encodes CDR1 LNHDA and CDR2 SQIVND (reference sequence). The CDR3 is 17 amino acids. This CDR3 is CASSPTHTSTPTNEQFF. The CDR3 bases are TGTGCCAGTAGCCCAACCCATACTAGTACCCCCACTAATGAGCAGTTCTTC.

This clone came up a few times. The sample carries other DNA sequences with the same CDR3. The J gene is TRBJ2-5, the V gene TRBV5-1; 7 bases are shared with TRBD1. This CDR3 has 16 residues. V lost 2 bases and J lost 2; bases outside the gene matches: 9. The V gene's germline CDR1 is SGHRS and CDR2 YFSETQ. The DNA of the CDR3 is TGCGCCAGCAGCTTAGGGGGCCCTCACCGACAAGAGACCCAGTACTTC. It specifies CASSLGGPHRQETQYF.

The CDR3 reads CSVPLGDRVEQFF. As DNA, the CDR3 is TGCAGCGTTCCTCTAGGGGACAGGGTTGAGCAGTTCTTC. This sequence joins TRBV29-1 and TRBJ2-1; 9 positions match TRBD1. The CDR3 is made up of 13 amino acids. The J segment lost 9 bases and the V segment lost 5 bases, leaving 8 bases of the junction unmatched. Germline V gene sequence: CDR1 SQVTM, CDR2 ANQGSEA.

The rearrangement uses TRBV5-1 and TRBJ2-1; 10 bases are a match to TRBD2. The trim removed 3 bases at V and 5 bases at J, leaving 11 bases unmatched. This CDR3 spans 17 amino acids. Germline CDR1 is SGHRS and CDR2 is YFSETQ. CDR3 DNA: TGCGCCAGCAGCTCTGGTCTAGCGGGAGTTGGAGACAATGAGCAGTTCTTC. This sequence encodes CASSSGLAGVGDNEQFF.

The chain links TRBV19 to TRBJ1-5, with D maybe TRBD1 (6 bases). The CDR3 loop spans 17 amino acids. Trimming cost V 3 bases and J 2 bases, with 17 bases left between them. CDR1 and CDR2 (germline): LNHDA, SQIVND (reference sequence). The CDR3: CASSIERDMVGNQPQHF. The DNA for the CDR3 is TGTGCCAGTAGTATCGAGAGGGACATGGTTGGCAATCAGCCCCAGCATTTT.

V usage is TRBV28 and J usage is TRBJ1-4; TRBD1 aligns across 8 bases. The germline gives CDR1 MDHEN, CDR2 SYDVKM. The CDR3 length is 14 residues. V was pared by 5 bases and J by 6 bases, with 5 bases of the junction left unmatched. CDR3 DNA sequence: TGTGCCAGCAGTCGCAGGGGGCATGATGAAAAACTGTTTTTT. This codes for CASSRRGHDEKLFF.